The 32 T cell receptor beta chains reported below all come from one sample, sequenced in a study of OX40 agonist ivuxolimab in advanced cancers. Assay used: immunoSEQ multiplex PCR; TCRdb lists only in-frame clones, some missing. The table lists under 70,000 clones, 87% of them singletons. Material: CD4+ or CD8+ T cells sorted from blood, obtained in a trial of the OX40 agonist ivuxolimab. The receptor source for this set is an adult with an advanced solid tumor such as melanoma, head and neck, liver or kidney cancer.

The CDR3 DNA sequence: TGTGCCAGCAGCCAAGATTCCGCGGTCTGGACTAGCGGAAAAGATACGCAGTATTTT. It is translated as CASSQDSAVWTSGKDTQYF. The chain has TRBV4-2 and TRBJ2-3; TRBD2 agrees at 10 bases. Trimming took 0 bases from V and 5 from J; bases not matched to a gene: 14. Germline CDR1 and CDR2: LGHNA and YNFKEQ. The CDR3 spans 19 residues.

This chain links TRBV28 with TRBJ2-1; maybe TRBD1 (6 bases). Trimming cost V 5 bases and J 2 bases, with 16 bases left between them. The CDR3 is 16 amino acids. Germline CDR1 reads MDHEN; CDR2 reads SYDVKM. The CDR3 DNA follows: TGTGCCAGCAGTACACCCGGGGCAGGGGCCTACAATGAGCAGTTCTTC. It yields the protein CASSTPGAGAYNEQFF.

CDR3 nucleotide sequence: TGTGCCAGCAGTGAAGCAGGGGGCGACCTCGACTACACCTTC. It specifies CASSEAGGDLDYTF. This sequence joins TRBV6-1 and TRBJ1-2, with TRBD1 identical over 7 bases. This CDR3 has 14 residues. V lost 0 bases, J lost 10 bases, and 8 bases stayed unmatched. Germline lookup yields CDR1 MNHNS and CDR2 SASEGT.

The V gene is TRBV5-1, the J gene TRBJ2-7; 13 nucleotides line up with TRBD2. Germline V gene sequence: CDR1 SGHRS, CDR2 YFSETQ. After removal of 4 bases from V and 0 bases from J, the junction contained 16 bases not matched to a gene. This CDR3 is built from 20 residues. This CDR3 reads CASSVSKLAGGPGTSYEQYF. DNA for the CDR3: TGCGCCAGCAGCGTATCTAAACTAGCGGGGGGGCCAGGCACCTCCTACGAGCAGTACTTC.

This chain links TRBV19 with TRBJ1-4, with no clear D. The CDR3 consists of 11 residues. In germline, CDR1 is LNHDA, CDR2 SQIVND (reference sequence). V dropped 8 bases and J dropped 4 bases, with 5 bases sitting between them. This CDR3 is CASSINEKLFF. The CDR3 DNA reads TGTGCCAGTTCCATTAATGAAAAACTGTTTTTT.

This clone was seen a single time. This chain joins TRBV7-2 and TRBJ2-2; 9 positions agree with TRBD2. The CDR3 consists of 19 residues. Germline trimming cut 1 base from V and 0 bases from J; bases unmatched to any gene: 9. CDR1 SGHTA and CDR2 FQGNSA come from the germline V gene. The CDR3 bases are TGTGCCAGCAGCTTAGTTAGCGCGGGACTAGCTGCGAACACCGGGGAGCTGTTTTTT. Protein sequence: CASSLVSAGLAANTGELFF.

CDR3 loop: CASSPTGSSGNTIYF. DNA for the CDR3: TGTGCCAGCAGCCCGACAGGGTCCTCTGGAAACACCATATATTTT. The chain has TRBV7-9 and TRBJ1-3; TRBD1 agrees at 7 bases. V shed 5 bases and J 0 bases; nucleotides not matched to a gene: 4. CDR1 is SEHNR and CDR2 is FQNEAQ in the germline V gene (reference sequence). CDR3 length equals 15 residues.

The rearrangement joins TRBV6-6 to TRBJ1-2; D gene unclear. Trimming removed 2 bases from V and 2 bases from J, with 6 bases in between. The CDR3 extends over 13 amino acids. Per germline, CDR1 MNHNY and CDR2 SVGAGI (reference sequence). CDR3 sequence reads: CASSYAENYGYTF. The CDR3 DNA is TGTGCCAGCAGTTACGCAGAGAACTATGGCTACACCTTC.

This clone was counted between two and nine times. This sequence joins TRBV11-2 and TRBJ1-3, with TRBD1 matching 7 bases. The CDR3 covers 15 residues. Trimming at V came to 7 bases and at J to 2 bases, leaving 8 bases not matched to a gene. Germline V gives CDR1 SGHAT, CDR2 FQNNGV. The CDR3 reads CASIPSRGTGNTIYF. CDR3 coding DNA: TGTGCCAGCATTCCTTCCAGGGGGACTGGAAACACCATATATTTT.

The V call is TRBV7-6, the J call TRBJ2-1; D perhaps matches TRBD1 (6 bases). Trimming removed 5 bases at V and 8 bases at J, with 13 bases between. CDR1 and CDR2 (germline): SGHVS, FNYEAQ. The CDR3 runs 13 residues. The CDR3 region is CASSPRQAHEQFF. The CDR3 DNA sequence: TGTGCCAGCAGCCCTAGACAGGCCCATGAGCAGTTCTTC.

V usage is TRBV14 and J usage is TRBJ1-5; D not certain. Looked up from germline, CDR1 is SGHDN and CDR2 is FVKESK. The CDR3 is 13 residues long. V lost 1 base to trimming and J lost 6 bases, with 7 bases between them. The CDR3 reads CASSQGFTQPQHF. For the CDR3, the DNA is TGTGCCAGCAGCCAAGGGTTCACTCAGCCCCAGCATTTT.

As to this clone: Other DNA sequences of this sample code for an identical CDR3. This chain links TRBV2 with TRBJ2-5; D not certain. V was trimmed by 1 base and J by 4 bases, leaving 4 bases between them. The CDR3 covers 12 residues. From germline, CDR1 is SNHLY and CDR2 FYNNEI. The DNA of the CDR3 is TGTGCCAGCAGTGAAGGGAGAGAGACCCAGTACTTC. Translated: CASSEGRETQYF.

This chain links TRBV28 with TRBJ2-1, with TRBD2 as a possible D gene (6 bases). There are 15 residues in the CDR3. CDR1 is MDHEN and CDR2 is SYDVKM in the germline V gene. Trimming removed 6 bases from V and 7 bases from J, with 19 bases in between. The CDR3 DNA reads as TGTGCCAGCAGCCGACCGGACAAGGAGGGTAATGAGCAGTTCTTC. This translates into CASSRPDKEGNEQFF.

The V call is TRBV15, the J call TRBJ2-2; perhaps TRBD2 as D (5 bases). V lost 0 bases, J lost 4 bases, and 9 bases lay in between. The CDR3 loop spans 15 amino acids. Germline V gene data show CDR1 as LNHNV and CDR2 as YYDKDF (reference sequence). CDR3 sequence reads: CATSREGSGTGELFF. CDR3 coding DNA: TGTGCCACCAGCAGAGAGGGGAGTGGCACCGGGGAGCTGTTTTTT.

The rearrangement links TRBV18 to TRBJ2-2, with 7 bases that match TRBD1. CDR1 and CDR2 (germline): KGHSH, LQKENI. CDR3 size: 16 residues. V shed 6 bases and J 0 bases; nucleotides not matched to a gene: 7. The CDR3 reads CASSSITGANTGELFF. The DNA of the CDR3 is TGTGCCAGCTCCTCAATAACAGGGGCGAACACCGGGGAGCTGTTTTTT.

On this clone: Germline and junction disagree at one end, which may indicate a read error. The V and J genes are TRBV12-5 and TRBJ2-7; unclear D gene. Germline V gene lookup returns CDR1 LGHNT and CDR2 FRNRAP. CDR3 length: 18 amino acids. DNA for the CDR3: TGTGCTAGTGGTTTGGTATTCCCAAGAAGGTGGAGCTCCTACGAGCAGTGCTTC. This gives the protein CASGLVFPRRWSSYEQCF.

The CDR3 here is CASNPGPVRPISEQYF. CDR3 nucleotides: TGTGCCAGCAACCCAGGCCCCGTACGCCCTATATCCGAGCAGTACTTC. This chain uses TRBV27 with TRBJ2-7; D is ambiguous. The germline V and J ends were trimmed by 7 bases and 6 bases, with 25 bases remaining between them. Germline loops: CDR1 MNHEY, CDR2 SMNVEV (reference sequence). This CDR3 spans 16 amino acids.

This chain joins TRBV6-5 and TRBJ2-7; 15 nucleotides line up with TRBD2. The CDR3 runs 15 residues. V shed 4 bases and J 10 bases; nucleotides not matched to a gene: 8. CDR1 and CDR2 from the germline V gene are MNHEY and SVGAGI. CDR3 in amino acids: CASSSRTSGGARQYF. CDR3 bases: TGTGCCAGCAGTTCGCGGACTAGCGGGGGGGCCAGACAGTACTTC.

In the case of this clone: Other DNA sequences in the sample encode the same CDR3. The chain carries TRBV10-3 and TRBJ2-3, with 8 nucleotides matching TRBD1. Germline V gene data show CDR1 as ENHRY and CDR2 as SYGVKD. The CDR3 sequence is 13 residues long. Germline trimming cut 4 bases from V and 6 bases from J; bases unmatched to any gene: 3. The chain's CDR3 is CAISGQGADTQYF. Written as DNA, the CDR3 is TGTGCCATCAGTGGCCAGGGGGCGGATACGCAGTATTTT.

This chain's CDR3 is CASSLVGGGGETQYF. As DNA, the CDR3 is TGTGCCAGCAGCTTAGTTGGCGGGGGGGGCGAGACCCAGTACTTC. The genes are TRBV7-6 and TRBJ2-5; 9 positions agree with TRBD2. Germline trimming cut 1 base from V and 5 bases from J; bases unmatched to any gene: 5. Germline CDR1 SGHVS, CDR2 FNYEAQ. The CDR3 sequence is 15 residues long.

As for this clone: The sample has other DNA sequences that encode this CDR3 too. V and J are TRBV19 and TRBJ2-2; D remains unclear. CDR3 length: 14 residues. Trimming removed 4 bases from V and 1 base from J, with 7 bases in between. The germline gives CDR1 LNHDA, CDR2 SQIVND (reference sequence). CDR3 in DNA: TGTGCCAGTAGTACAGCTTTGAACACCGGGGAGCTGTTTTTT. Amino acids: CASSTALNTGELFF.

The rearrangement joins TRBV6-1 to TRBJ2-1, with 9 bases lining up with TRBD2. The CDR3 extends over 17 amino acids. Trimming at V came to 2 bases and at J to 0 bases, leaving 5 bases not matched to a gene. Germline CDR1 is MNHNS and CDR2 is SASEGT. This chain's CDR3 is CASSEIGSGGSYNEQFF. The CDR3 nucleotides read TGTGCCAGCAGTGAAATCGGTAGCGGGGGCTCCTACAATGAGCAGTTCTTC.

This chain joins TRBV5-1 and TRBJ2-7; tentatively, D is TRBD1 (5 bases). The CDR3 extends over 13 amino acids. The germline V and J ends were trimmed by 6 bases and 1 base, with 11 bases remaining between them. Germline values: CDR1 SGHRS, CDR2 YFSETQ. The CDR3 loop is CASTAGNSYEQYF. The CDR3 DNA reads as TGCGCCAGCACCGCAGGGAATTCCTACGAGCAGTACTTC. Together with reference TRBV5-1 and TRBJ2-7, the CDR3 gives the full variable domain: KAGVTQTPRYLIKTRGQQVTLSCSPISGHRSVSWYQQTPGQGLQFLFEYFSETQRNKGNFPGRFSGRQFSNSRSEMNVSTLELGDSALYLCASTAGNSYEQYFGPGTRLTVT.

The chain recombines TRBV5-6 with TRBJ1-6; TRBD1 might be the D (6 bases). CDR3 length: 18 residues. Germline CDR1 is SGHDT and CDR2 is YYEEEE. The V gene lost 4 bases and the J gene lost 0 bases, with 17 bases spanning the gap. CDR3 in amino acids: CASSLGTYRISYNSPLHF. For the CDR3, the DNA is TGTGCCAGCAGCCTGGGGACATACCGTATCTCCTATAATTCACCCCTCCACTTT.

This chain links TRBV7-3 with TRBJ1-5, with TRBD1 matching 7 bases. Germline V gives CDR1 SGHTA, CDR2 FQGTGA. CDR3 length: 19 residues. The J segment lost 2 bases and the V segment lost 5 bases, leaving 18 bases of the junction unmatched. The CDR3: CASSPKSSGQVVGNQPQHF. CDR3 in DNA: TGTGCCAGCAGCCCAAAATCCTCAGGACAGGTCGTGGGCAATCAGCCCCAGCATTTT. The full variable domain, completed using reference TRBV7-3 and TRBJ1-5, is GAGVSQTPSNKVTEKGKYVELRCDPISGHTALYWYRQSLGQGPEFLIYFQGTGAADDSGLPNDRFFAVRPEGSVSTLKIQRTERGDSAVYLCASSPKSSGQVVGNQPQHFGDGTRLSIL.

The chain is built from TRBV19 and TRBJ2-5; possibly TRBD1 for D (6 bases). V lost 6 bases and J 2 bases, leaving 13 bases between the germline ends. The germline gives CDR1 LNHDA, CDR2 SQIVND (reference sequence). The CDR3 runs 14 residues. The DNA of the CDR3 is TGTGCCAGTAGCACTAGGACAGTACAAGAGACCCAGTACTTC. This gives the protein CASSTRTVQETQYF.

The J gene is TRBJ1-1, the V gene TRBV6-5; no clear D gene. The CDR3 has 12 residues. V was cut by 6 bases and J by 6 bases, with 11 bases left in between. The germline CDR1 and CDR2 sequences are MNHEY and SVGAGI. The CDR3: CASSFMRAEAFF. CDR3 nucleotides: TGTGCCAGCAGCTTCATGAGGGCTGAAGCTTTCTTT.

This rearrangement joins TRBV6-5 to TRBJ1-1, with no clear D. The CDR3 totals 13 residues. Looked up from germline, CDR1 is MNHEY and CDR2 is SVGAGI. Deletions cut 5 bases from V and 1 base from J, with 8 bases between. The CDR3 sequence is CASSNPPNTEAFF. The CDR3 bases are TGTGCCAGCAGTAATCCTCCGAACACTGAAGCTTTCTTT.

V gene TRBV28 combines with J gene TRBJ2-7, with TRBD1 as a possible D gene (5 bases). The CDR3 consists of 13 residues. Germline V gene lookup returns CDR1 MDHEN and CDR2 SYDVKM. The ends were cut back, 4 bases at V and 2 bases at J, with 9 bases in the middle. The CDR3 nucleotides read TGTGCCAGCAGTTCCAGGGTTCCCTACGAGCAGTACTTC. Translating gives CASSSRVPYEQYF. The full variable domain, its missing parts supplied by reference TRBV28 and TRBJ2-7, is DVKVTQSSRYLVKRTGEKVFLECVQDMDHENMFWYRQDPGLGLRLIYFSYDVKMKEKGDIPEGYSVSREKKERFSLILESASTNQTSMYLCASSSRVPYEQYFGPGTRLTVT.

The chain joins TRBV21-1 to TRBJ2-7; TRBD1 is the table's D call, not checked against the DNA. TRBV21-1 is flagged as a pseudogene. This CDR3 is built from 15 residues. CDR3 region: CASRTLGTGAYEQYF. In DNA, the CDR3 is TGTGCCAGCAGGACCCTTGGGACAGGGGCCTACGAGCAGTACTTC.

CDR3 sequence (DNA): TGTGCCAGCTCACCATCGAACTCACCCCTCCACTTT. The encoded protein is CASSPSNSPLHF. The genes are TRBV18 and TRBJ1-6, with unresolved D. This CDR3 is built from 12 residues. Looked up from germline, CDR1 is KGHSH and CDR2 is LQKENI. V gave up 2 bases and J gave up 10 bases, with 6 bases separating them.

The rearrangement links TRBV6-1 to TRBJ2-5; 12 bases match TRBD1. The CDR3 sequence is 15 residues long. The V and J ends lost 4 bases and 7 bases, in that order; junction bases with no gene match: 7. CDR1 and CDR2 from the germline V gene are MNHNS and SASEGT. This CDR3 is CASSGGGQGAGTQYF. DNA for the CDR3: TGTGCCAGCAGTGGCGGGGGACAGGGGGCCGGGACCCAGTACTTC.